The 28 T cell receptor beta chains listed next were all sequenced from one sample in a study of blood T cell repertoires in COVID-19. Some clones are missing from TCRdb's copy, which holds only in-frame ones; the method was immunoSEQ multiplex PCR. In the table there are some 350,000 clones, 90% to 95% of which are singletons. Specimen: peripheral blood. The origin of the receptors is a woman aged 18-29 years who had recovered from COVID-19.

The V call is TRBV30, the J call TRBJ1-5, with 7 bases identical to TRBD1. Germline values: CDR1 GTSNPN, CDR2 SVGIG (reference sequence). V shed 3 bases and J 4 bases; nucleotides not matched to a gene: 3. The CDR3 is 13 residues long. The CDR3 DNA is TGTGCCTGGAGCACAGGGGTGAATCAGCCCCAGCATTTT. Translation: CAWSTGVNQPQHF. The whole variable domain, remainder taken from reference TRBV30 and TRBJ1-5, is SQTIHQWPATLVQPVGSPLSLECTVEGTSNPNLYWYRQAAGRGLQLLFYSVGIGQISSEVPQNLSASRPQDRQFILSSKKLLLSDSGFYLCAWSTGVNQPQHFGDGTRLSIL.

The rearrangement uses TRBV3-1 (or the pseudogene TRBV3-2) and TRBJ2-5; 15 bases are shared with TRBD2. The trim removed 3 bases at V and 3 bases at J, leaving 8 bases unmatched. The CDR3 is made up of 18 amino acids. Germline CDR1 reads LGHDT; CDR2 reads YNNKEL (reference sequence). The CDR3 here is CASSQGLAGGHIEETQYF. The CDR3 coding sequence is TGTGCCAGCAGCCAGGGACTAGCGGGAGGCCACATAGAAGAGACCCAGTACTTC.

The CDR3: CASSFSFPHTEAFF. Here the CDR3 DNA reads TGTGCCAGCAGCTTTTCTTTCCCTCACACTGAAGCTTTCTTT. The rearrangement joins TRBV11-3 to TRBJ1-1; D is undetermined. The CDR3 contains 14 residues. Germline V CDR1 and CDR2: SGHNT, YENEEA. V was pared by 3 bases and J by 3 bases, with 11 bases between. The variable domain in full, with the rest retrieved from reference TRBV11-3 and TRBJ1-1, is EAGVVQSPRYKIIEKKQPVAFWCNPISGHNTLYWYLQNLGQGPELLIRYENEEAVDDSQLPKDRFSAERLKGVDSTLKIQPAELGDSAVYLCASSFSFPHTEAFFGQGTRLTVV.

This clone has a handful of counts. J is TRBJ2-1 and V is TRBV7-9; D may be TRBD1 (6 bases). Germline V gives CDR1 SEHNR, CDR2 FQNEAQ (reference sequence). The CDR3 runs to 12 residues. The V and J ends lost 5 bases and 9 bases respectively, with 11 bases between them. The CDR3 DNA sequence: TGTGCCAGCAGCCCAGGGGTGGGTGAGCAGTTCTTC. This encodes CASSPGVGEQFF.

The chain joins TRBV6-5 to TRBJ1-5, with unresolved D. Germline V lookup: CDR1 MNHEY, CDR2 SVGAGI. Trimming pared 6 bases from V and 6 bases from J, leaving 18 bases between. The CDR3 consists of 15 residues. The CDR3 sequence is CASSPPGVSGQPQHF. CDR3 nucleotide sequence: TGTGCCAGCAGCCCCCCGGGAGTGTCGGGTCAGCCCCAGCATTTT.

Written as DNA, the CDR3 is TGTGCCAGAACCGAAGAGGACAGTTTAAGGCGGGAGGGAAATGAGCAGTTCTTC. It yields the protein CARTEEDSLRREGNEQFF. The chain is built from TRBV27 and TRBJ2-1, with 9 bases fitting TRBD2. In germline, CDR1 is MNHEY, CDR2 SMNVEV (reference sequence). The V gene end was trimmed by 9 bases and the J gene end by 7 bases; junction bases not matched to a gene: 22. The CDR3 is 18 amino acids.

V and J are TRBV5-6 and TRBJ2-3; 10 bases line up with TRBD2. J lost 2 bases, V lost 5 bases, and 8 bases had no gene match. Germline V gives CDR1 SGHDT, CDR2 YYEEEE. This CDR3 spans 16 amino acids. The CDR3 spells CASSRTSGRYTDTQYF. In DNA, the CDR3 is TGTGCCAGCAGTCGGACTAGCGGACGATACACAGATACGCAGTATTTT.

This sequence joins TRBV12-3 or TRBV12-4 and TRBJ1-1; D remains unclear. Trimming pared 7 bases from V and 3 bases from J, leaving 12 bases between. CDR3 length: 13 residues. The CDR3 reads CASTRDLYTEAFF. The CDR3 DNA sequence: TGTGCCAGCACCCGGGATCTGTACACTGAAGCTTTCTTT.

This chain links TRBV21-1 with TRBJ2-2; no check of the table's D call, TRBD2, against the DNA was made. TRBV21-1 is classified as a pseudogene. This CDR3 has 18 amino acids. The CDR3, as DNA: TGTGCCAGCAGCAAACCCCTAGCCTCTGAGGGAAACACCGGGGAGCTGTTTTTT. Translation: CASSKPLASEGNTGELFF.

V is TRBV6-5 and J is TRBJ2-3; 7 bases match TRBD2. Trimming at V came to 2 bases and at J to 1 base, leaving 3 bases not matched to a gene. CDR1 is MNHEY, CDR2 SVGAGI, per germline. The length of the CDR3 is 15 residues. The CDR3 DNA reads as TGTGCCAGCAGTTACGGGACTACCGGCACAGATACGCAGTATTTT. It encodes CASSYGTTGTDTQYF.

This clone was seen only once. This chain uses TRBV5-6 with TRBJ2-1, with a weak D call TRBD1 (5 bases). Germline CDR1 is SGHDT and CDR2 is YYEEEE. The CDR3 totals 13 residues. Trimming shortened V by 8 bases and J by 8 bases, and 17 bases separated the two germline ends. CDR3 DNA sequence: TGTGCCAGTACCCCCCAGGGTTGGGATGAGCAGTTCTTC. This gives the protein CASTPQGWDEQFF.

This clone was observed a few times. The V call is TRBV7-2, the J call TRBJ2-1; 7 positions agree with TRBD2. Trimming at V came to 2 bases and at J to 0 bases, leaving 4 bases not matched to a gene. The germline V gene has CDR1 SGHTA and CDR2 FQGNSA. This CDR3 is 16 amino acids long. The CDR3 spells CASSLPSGPSYNEQFF. For the CDR3, the DNA is TGTGCCAGCAGCTTACCTAGCGGACCCTCCTACAATGAGCAGTTCTTC.

V and J are TRBV2 and TRBJ2-7, with 7 bases lining up with TRBD1. The V and J ends lost 5 bases and 4 bases, in that order; junction bases with no gene match: 2. In germline, CDR1 is SNHLY, CDR2 FYNNEI. The CDR3 consists of 12 residues. This chain's CDR3 is CASSNRGYEQYV. CDR3 sequence (DNA): TGTGCCAGCAGTAACAGGGGATACGAGCAGTACGTC.

J is TRBJ2-7 and V is TRBV19; 7 bases agree with TRBD1. CDR3 length: 15 residues. Germline-derived CDR1 and CDR2 are LNHDA and SQIVND (reference sequence). The junction had 8 bases not matched to a gene; V was cut back by 5 bases and J by 1 base. The CDR3, as DNA: TGTGCCAGTAGTTCCCCGGACAGGTATTCCTACGAGCAGTACGTC. Residues: CASSSPDRYSYEQYV.

The V call is TRBV10-2, the J call TRBJ2-7; a weak D match, TRBD1 (5 bases). V lost 6 bases and J lost 2, with 14 bases in between. The CDR3 is 14 amino acids. Germline CDR1 and CDR2: WSHSY and SAAADI. The CDR3 nucleotides are TGCGCCAGCAGAAAAGGGATAGGGGCCTACGAGCAGTACGTC. It yields the protein CASRKGIGAYEQYV.

The chain joins TRBV5-6 to TRBJ1-2; possibly TRBD1 for D (5 bases). V lost 2 bases, J lost 2 bases, and 13 bases lay in between. Germline CDR1 reads SGHDT; CDR2 reads YYEEEE. The CDR3 runs 15 residues. The CDR3 region is CASSFPGRENYGYTF. As DNA, the CDR3 is TGTGCCAGCAGCTTTCCGGGACGGGAGAACTATGGCTACACCTTC.

This rearrangement joins TRBV7-9 to TRBJ2-1; TRBD2 matches at 7 bases. The CDR3 runs 16 residues. The germline CDR1 and CDR2 sequences are SEHNR and FQNEAQ (reference sequence). V dropped 0 bases and J dropped 5; count of bases not matched to a gene: 7. CDR3 in DNA: TGTGCCAGCAGCTTAGCGGGCGGGAGCACTCACAATGAGCAGTTCTTC. Encoded protein: CASSLAGGSTHNEQFF. Combining the CDR3 with reference TRBV7-9 and TRBJ2-1 gives the whole variable domain DTGVSQNPRHKITKRGQNVTFRCDPISEHNRLYWYRQTLGQGPEFLTYFQNEAQLEKSRLLSDRFSAERPKGSFSTLEIQRTEQGDSAMYLCASSLAGGSTHNEQFFGPGTRLTVL.

The chain combines TRBV6-7 with TRBJ2-7, with D perhaps TRBD1 (5 bases). TRBV6-7 belongs to the ORF category, with a function that is uncertain. This CDR3 spans 15 amino acids. V dropped 7 bases and J dropped 0 bases, with 16 bases sitting between them. Written as DNA, the CDR3 is TGTGCCAGCATCATCCCGACAGCTAGCTCCTACGAGCAGTACGTC. It codes for CASIIPTASSYEQYV.

The chain couples TRBV28 to TRBJ2-5; D may be TRBD2 (6 bases). The V and J ends lost 4 bases and 5 bases respectively, with 20 bases between them. Germline values: CDR1 MDHEN, CDR2 SYDVKM. The CDR3 spans 16 residues. This chain's CDR3 is CASSSLRGSLSETQYF. The CDR3 DNA follows: TGTGCCAGCAGTTCGCTTCGGGGGTCTCTAAGCGAGACCCAGTACTTC.

This chain links TRBV4-3 with TRBJ1-2; 7 nucleotides agree with TRBD1. Germline lookup yields CDR1 LGHNA and CDR2 YSLEER. Trimming removed 0 bases from V and 1 base from J; junction bases left unmatched: 5. The CDR3 is 16 amino acids. CDR3 residues: CASSQDIQGYNYGYTF. The CDR3 region has the DNA TGCGCCAGCAGCCAAGATATACAGGGGTATAACTATGGCTACACCTTC.

This chain uses TRBV12-3 or TRBV12-4 with TRBJ1-1, with D hard to call. This CDR3 region has 13 residues. Trimming pared 7 bases from V and 0 bases from J, leaving 9 bases between. The CDR3 region has the DNA TGTGCCAGCAATTCTGCGTTGAACACTGAAGCTTTCTTT. Encoded protein: CASNSALNTEAFF.

The V gene is TRBV9, the J gene TRBJ1-1; TRBD1 is a possible D gene (6 bases). V was pared by 3 bases and J by 0 bases, with 18 bases between. The CDR3 length is 17 residues. The germline V gene encodes CDR1 SGDLS and CDR2 YYNGEE. CDR3 protein: CASSAGAGVVMNTEAFF. DNA of the CDR3: TGTGCCAGCAGCGCAGGGGCCGGGGTTGTTATGAACACTGAAGCTTTCTTT.

This chain uses TRBV19 with TRBJ1-1; tentatively, D is TRBD1 (6 bases). CDR1 is LNHDA and CDR2 is SQIVND in the germline V gene (reference sequence). The germline V and J ends were trimmed by 5 bases and 6 bases, with 16 bases remaining between them. The CDR3 runs 14 residues. The CDR3: CASSAQQGTSEAFF. The CDR3 region has the DNA TGTGCCAGTAGTGCCCAACAGGGAACCTCTGAAGCTTTCTTT.

The CDR3 DNA reads as TGCGCCAGCAGCCAAGATTTCCGACTAGCGGGAGAGACCCAGTACTTC. Translating it yields CASSQDFRLAGETQYF. V gene TRBV4-3 combines with J gene TRBJ2-5; 10 bases match TRBD2. The V segment lost 0 bases and the J segment 4 bases; nucleotides outside the gene matches: 5. Germline CDR1 and CDR2: LGHNA and YSLEER. The CDR3 length is 16 residues.

This chain joins TRBV6-6 and TRBJ2-2; D call uncertain. The CDR3 length is 15 residues. Germline V gives CDR1 MNHNY, CDR2 SVGAGI (reference sequence). The V end was cut by 5 bases, the J end by 3 bases, with 13 bases between. CDR3 nucleotide sequence: TGTGCCAGCAGTCACCACGACATCTACACCGGGGAGCTGTTTTTT. Amino acids: CASSHHDIYTGELFF.

The gene calls are TRBV6-2 or TRBV6-3 and TRBJ2-7, with D perhaps matching TRBD1 (6 bases). The CDR3 sequence is 13 residues long. V lost 6 bases, J lost 6 bases, and 15 bases lay in between. Germline CDR1 and CDR2: MNHEY and SVGEGT. The CDR3 bases are TGTGCCAGCAGCTCCCTGAGGGGGAGCGAGCAGTACGTC. Its protein is CASSSLRGSEQYV.

This rearrangement joins TRBV19 to TRBJ2-5, with TRBD2 as a possible D gene (5 bases). The CDR3 length is 16 residues. Germline V gene sequence: CDR1 LNHDA, CDR2 SQIVND (reference sequence). With 2 bases removed from V and 5 bases from J, the gap between germline ends came to 18 bases. CDR3 DNA: TGTGCCAGTAGTATAACCGGGCGAGGGTCGGGGGAGACCCAGTACTTC. Translated: CASSITGRGSGETQYF.

V and J are TRBV4-1 and TRBJ1-1, with 8 bases that match TRBD1. Per the germline V gene, CDR1 is MGHRA and CDR2 is YSYEKL. This CDR3 comprises 15 residues. The junction had 4 bases not matched to a gene; V was cut back by 4 bases and J by 0 bases. CDR3 protein: CASSLDRGMNTEAFF. The CDR3 DNA sequence: TGCGCCAGCAGCCTCGACAGGGGCATGAACACTGAAGCTTTCTTT.